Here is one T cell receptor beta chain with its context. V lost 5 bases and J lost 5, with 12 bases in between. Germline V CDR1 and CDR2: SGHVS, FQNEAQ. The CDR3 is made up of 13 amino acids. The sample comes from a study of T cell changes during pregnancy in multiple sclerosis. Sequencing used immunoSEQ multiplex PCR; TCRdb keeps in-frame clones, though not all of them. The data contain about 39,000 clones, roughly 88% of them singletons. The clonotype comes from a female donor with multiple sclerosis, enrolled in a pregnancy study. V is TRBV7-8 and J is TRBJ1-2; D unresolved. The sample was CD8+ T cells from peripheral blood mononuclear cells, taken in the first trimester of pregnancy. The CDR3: CASSLGDEYGYTF. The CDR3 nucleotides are TGTGCCAGCAGCCTCGGGGATGAATATGGCTACACCTTC.